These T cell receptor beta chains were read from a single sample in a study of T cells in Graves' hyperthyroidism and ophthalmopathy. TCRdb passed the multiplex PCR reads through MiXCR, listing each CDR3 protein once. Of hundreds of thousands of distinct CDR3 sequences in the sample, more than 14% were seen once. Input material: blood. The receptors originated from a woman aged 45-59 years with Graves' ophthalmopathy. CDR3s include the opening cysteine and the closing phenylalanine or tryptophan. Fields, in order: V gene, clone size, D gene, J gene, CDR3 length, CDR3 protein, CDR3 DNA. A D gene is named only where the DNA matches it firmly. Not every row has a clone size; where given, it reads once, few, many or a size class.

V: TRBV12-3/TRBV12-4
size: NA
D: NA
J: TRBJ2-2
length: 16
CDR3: CASREFGRIDTGELFF
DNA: TGTGCCAGCAGGGAATTCGGTCGGATAGACACCGGGGAGCTGTTTTTT

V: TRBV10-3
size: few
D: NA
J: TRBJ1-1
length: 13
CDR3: CATHRDSGTEAFF
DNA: TGTGCCACCCACAGGGATTCAGGCACTGAAGCTTTCTTT

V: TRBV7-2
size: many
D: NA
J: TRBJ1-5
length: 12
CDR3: CASSLDLQPQHF
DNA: TGTGCCAGCAGCTTAGATCTTCAGCCCCAGCATTTT

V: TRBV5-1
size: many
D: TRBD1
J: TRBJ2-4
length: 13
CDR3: CASSQRTGNIQYF
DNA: TGCGCCAGCAGCCAGAGGACAGGGAACATTCAGTACTTC

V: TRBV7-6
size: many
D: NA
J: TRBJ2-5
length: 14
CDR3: CASSSGGLQETQYF
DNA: TGTGCCAGCAGCTCAGGCGGGCTTCAAGAGACCCAGTACTTC

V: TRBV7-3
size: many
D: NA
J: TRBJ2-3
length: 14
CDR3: CASSSTGTTDTQYF
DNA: TGTGCCAGCAGCTCGACTGGAACCACAGATACGCAGTATTTT

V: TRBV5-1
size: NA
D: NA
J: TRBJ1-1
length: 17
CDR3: CASSLASGAVRGTEAFF
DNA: TGCGCCAGCAGCTTGGCCTCAGGGGCTGTTAGGGGGACTGAAGCTTTCTTT

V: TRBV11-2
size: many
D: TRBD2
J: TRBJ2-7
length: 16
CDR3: CASSLEWLAGVYEQYF
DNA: TGTGCCAGCAGCTTAGAGTGGCTAGCGGGAGTCTACGAGCAGTACTTC

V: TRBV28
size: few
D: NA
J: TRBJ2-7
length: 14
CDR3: CASSAGGLYYEQYF
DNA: TGTGCCAGCAGTGCCGGAGGTCTTTACTACGAGCAGTACTTC

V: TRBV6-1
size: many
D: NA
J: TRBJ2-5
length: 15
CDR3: CASSGAAGGTETQYF
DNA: TGTGCCAGCAGTGGGGCCGCCGGCGGGACGGAGACCCAGTACTTC

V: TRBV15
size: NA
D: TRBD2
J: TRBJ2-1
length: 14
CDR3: CATSSSGRSNEQFF
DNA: TGTGCCACCAGCAGTAGCGGGAGGTCCAATGAGCAGTTCTTC

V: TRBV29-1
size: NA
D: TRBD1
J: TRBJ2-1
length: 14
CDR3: CSAETGGTGSEQFF
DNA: TGCAGCGCTGAAACCGGGGGGACAGGGTCCGAGCAGTTCTTC

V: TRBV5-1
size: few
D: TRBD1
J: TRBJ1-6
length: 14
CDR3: CASSGQGWGSTLHF
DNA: TGCGCCAGCAGCGGACAGGGGTGGGGTTCGACCCTCCACTTT

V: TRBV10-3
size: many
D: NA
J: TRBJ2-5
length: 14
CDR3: CAISKDSISETQYF
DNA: TGTGCCATCAGCAAGGACAGTATTTCGGAGACCCAGTACTTC

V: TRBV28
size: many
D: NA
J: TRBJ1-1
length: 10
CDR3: CASARVEAFF
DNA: TGTGCCAGCGCCAGGGTGGAGGCTTTCTTT

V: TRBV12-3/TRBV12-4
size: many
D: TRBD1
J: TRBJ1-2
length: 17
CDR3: CASSYRNRGQMNYGYTF
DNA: TGTGCCAGCAGTTACCGCAACAGGGGCCAAATGAACTATGGCTACACCTTC

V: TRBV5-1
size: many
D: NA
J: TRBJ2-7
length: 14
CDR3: CASSLKVSTYEQYF
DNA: TGCGCCAGCAGCTTGAAGGTATCCACCTACGAGCAGTACTTC

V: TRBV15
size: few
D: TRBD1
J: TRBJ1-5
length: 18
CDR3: CATSRGGRGHPSNQPQHF
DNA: TGTGCCACCAGCAGAGGTGGCAGGGGGCATCCTAGCAATCAGCCCCAGCATTTT

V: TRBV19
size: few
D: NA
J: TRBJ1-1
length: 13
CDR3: CASSTARNTEAFF
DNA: TGTGCCAGTAGTACGGCCAGGAACACTGAAGCTTTCTTT

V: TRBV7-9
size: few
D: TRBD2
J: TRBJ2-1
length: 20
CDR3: CASSPTGTSGRPVTYNEQFF
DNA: TGTGCCAGCAGCCCAACTGGGACTAGCGGGAGGCCGGTAACTTACAATGAGCAGTTCTTC

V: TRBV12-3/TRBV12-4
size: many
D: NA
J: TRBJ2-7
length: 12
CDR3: CASSRVSYEQYF
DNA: TGTGCCAGCAGCAGGGTCTCCTACGAGCAGTACTTC

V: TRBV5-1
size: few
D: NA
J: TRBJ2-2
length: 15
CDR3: CASIPGDPNTGELFF
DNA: TGCGCCAGCATCCCAGGGGACCCGAACACCGGGGAGCTGTTTTTT

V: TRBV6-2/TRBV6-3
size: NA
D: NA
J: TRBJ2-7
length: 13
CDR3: CASRLLIGYEQYF
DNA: TGTGCCAGCCGACTTTTAATCGGGTACGAGCAGTACTTC

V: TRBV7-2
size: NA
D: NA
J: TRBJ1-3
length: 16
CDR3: CASSSQRGDIGNTIYF
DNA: TGTGCCAGCAGCTCGCAAAGGGGGGACATTGGAAACACCATATATTTT

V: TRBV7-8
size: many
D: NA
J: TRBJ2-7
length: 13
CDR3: CASSQRVGYEQYF
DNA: TGTGCCAGCAGCCAGCGTGTTGGCTACGAGCAGTACTTC

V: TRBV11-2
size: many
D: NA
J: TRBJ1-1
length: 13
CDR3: CASSHQGPAEAFF
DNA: TGTGCCAGCAGTCATCAGGGACCCGCTGAAGCTTTCTTT

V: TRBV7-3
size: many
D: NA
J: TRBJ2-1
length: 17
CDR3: CASSSRGGQRSYNEQFF
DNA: TGTGCCAGCAGCTCCCGAGGAGGACAGAGATCCTACAATGAGCAGTTCTTC

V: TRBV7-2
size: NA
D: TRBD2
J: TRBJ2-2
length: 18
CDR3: CASSHRTSGRVNTGELFF
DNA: TGTGCCAGCAGCCATAGGACTAGCGGGAGGGTGAACACCGGGGAGCTGTTTTTT

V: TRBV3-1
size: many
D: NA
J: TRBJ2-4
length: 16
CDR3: CASSQDSGLAKNIQYF
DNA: TGTGCCAGCAGCCAAGATTCCGGGTTGGCCAAAAACATTCAGTACTTC

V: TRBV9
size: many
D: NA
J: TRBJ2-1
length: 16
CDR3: CASSARGGSSYNEQFF
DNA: TGTGCCAGCAGTGCCCGGGGAGGAAGCTCCTACAATGAGCAGTTCTTC

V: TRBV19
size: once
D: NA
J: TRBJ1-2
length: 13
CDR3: CASKIGPNYGYTF
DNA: TGTGCCAGTAAAATAGGGCCTAACTATGGCTACACCTTC

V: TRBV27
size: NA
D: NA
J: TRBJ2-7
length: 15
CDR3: CASSLGQGGNNEQYF
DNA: TGTGCCAGCAGTTTAGGGCAGGGTGGAAACAATGAGCAGTACTTC

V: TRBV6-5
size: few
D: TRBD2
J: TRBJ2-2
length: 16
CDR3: CASSYPGGAGEGVLFF
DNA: TGTGCCAGCAGTTACCCGGGAGGAGCGGGAGAGGGGGTGCTGTTTTTT

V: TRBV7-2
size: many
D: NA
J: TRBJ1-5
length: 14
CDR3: CASSRDSPGRPQHF
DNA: TGTGCCAGCAGCCGCGACAGCCCCGGTCGGCCCCAGCATTTT

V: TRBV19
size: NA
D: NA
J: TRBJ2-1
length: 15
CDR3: CASSIRDQSYNEQFF
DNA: TGTGCCAGTAGTATCCGGGACCAGTCCTACAATGAGCAGTTCTTC

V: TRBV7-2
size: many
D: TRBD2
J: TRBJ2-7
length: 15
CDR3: CASSSGPPGGGEQYF
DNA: TGTGCCAGCAGCTCCGGGCCACCCGGGGGGGGGGAGCAGTACTTC

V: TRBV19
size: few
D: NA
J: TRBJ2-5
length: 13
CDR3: CASSITARKTQYF
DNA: TGTGCCAGTAGTATTACAGCTAGGAAGACCCAGTACTTC

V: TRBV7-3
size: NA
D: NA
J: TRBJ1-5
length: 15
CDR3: CASSPAVTGDQPQHF
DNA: TGTGCCAGCAGCCCCGCTGTGACGGGGGACCAGCCCCAGCATTTT

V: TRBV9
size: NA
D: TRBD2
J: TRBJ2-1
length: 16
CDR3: CASSSSSGGSYNEQFF
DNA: TGTGCCAGCAGCTCCTCTAGCGGGGGCAGCTACAATGAGCAGTTCTTC

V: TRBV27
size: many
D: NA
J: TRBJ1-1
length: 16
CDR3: CASSPRTLLMNTEAFF
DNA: TGTGCCAGCAGTCCACGGACACTCCTTATGAACACTGAAGCTTTCTTT

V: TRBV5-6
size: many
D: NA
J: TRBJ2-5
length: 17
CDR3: CASSLFTSRILAGTQYF
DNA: TGTGCCAGCAGCTTGTTTACTTCGAGGATCCTTGCTGGGACCCAGTACTTC

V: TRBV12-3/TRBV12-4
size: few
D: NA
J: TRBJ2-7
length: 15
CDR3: CASSPGPAANYEQYF
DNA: TGTGCCAGCAGCCCCGGGCCCGCCGCAAACTACGAGCAGTACTTC

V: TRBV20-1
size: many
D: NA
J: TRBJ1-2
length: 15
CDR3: CSARGGVQGYYGYTF
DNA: TGCAGTGCTAGAGGGGGAGTACAGGGATACTATGGCTACACCTTC

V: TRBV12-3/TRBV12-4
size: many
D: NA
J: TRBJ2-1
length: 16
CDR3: CASSPPGTGGLNEQFF
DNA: TGTGCCAGCAGTCCGCCCGGGACCGGGGGTCTCAATGAGCAGTTCTTC

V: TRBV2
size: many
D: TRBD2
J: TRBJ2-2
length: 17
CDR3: CASSAPSGRIDTGELFF
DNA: TGTGCCAGCAGTGCACCTAGCGGGAGGATCGACACCGGGGAGCTGTTTTTT

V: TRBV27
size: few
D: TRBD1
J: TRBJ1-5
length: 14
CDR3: CASSLRGQEVPQHF
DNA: TGTGCCAGCAGTTTACGGGGACAGGAGGTACCCCAGCATTTT

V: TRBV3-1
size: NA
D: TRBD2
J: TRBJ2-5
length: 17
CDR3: CASSQVQGLAGQETQYF
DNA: TGTGCCAGCAGCCAAGTGCAGGGACTAGCGGGACAAGAGACCCAGTACTTC

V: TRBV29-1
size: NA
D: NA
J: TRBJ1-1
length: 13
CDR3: CSAVGQPNTEAFF
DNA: TGCAGCGCTGTCGGTCAACCCAACACTGAAGCTTTCTTT

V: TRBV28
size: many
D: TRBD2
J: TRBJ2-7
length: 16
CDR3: CASSISDGLAVYEQYF
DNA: TGTGCCAGCAGTATTTCCGATGGACTAGCGGTCTACGAGCAGTACTTC

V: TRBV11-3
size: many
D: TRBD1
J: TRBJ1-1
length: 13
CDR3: CASSSNRGAEAFF
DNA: TGTGCCAGCAGCTCCAACAGGGGAGCTGAAGCTTTCTTT

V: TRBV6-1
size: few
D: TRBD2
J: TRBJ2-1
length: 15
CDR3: CASSKAGGPSNEQFF
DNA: TGTGCCAGTTCAAAAGCGGGAGGGCCCTCAAATGAGCAGTTCTTC

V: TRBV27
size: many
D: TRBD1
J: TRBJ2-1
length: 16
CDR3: CASSPRQGPRYNEQFF
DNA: TGTGCCAGCAGTCCCCGACAGGGGCCCCGATACAATGAGCAGTTCTTC

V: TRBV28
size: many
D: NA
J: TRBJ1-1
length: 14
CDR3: CASSLRGSGDEAFF
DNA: TGTGCCAGCAGTCTCCGGGGGTCGGGCGATGAAGCTTTCTTT

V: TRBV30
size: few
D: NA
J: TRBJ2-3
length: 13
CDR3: CAWRRELTDTQYF
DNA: TGTGCCTGGAGGAGGGAGTTGACAGATACGCAGTATTTT

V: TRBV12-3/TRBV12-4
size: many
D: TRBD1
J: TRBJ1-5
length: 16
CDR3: CASSFPGGGSNQPQHF
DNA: TGTGCCAGCAGTTTTCCAGGGGGGGGGAGCAATCAGCCCCAGCATTTT